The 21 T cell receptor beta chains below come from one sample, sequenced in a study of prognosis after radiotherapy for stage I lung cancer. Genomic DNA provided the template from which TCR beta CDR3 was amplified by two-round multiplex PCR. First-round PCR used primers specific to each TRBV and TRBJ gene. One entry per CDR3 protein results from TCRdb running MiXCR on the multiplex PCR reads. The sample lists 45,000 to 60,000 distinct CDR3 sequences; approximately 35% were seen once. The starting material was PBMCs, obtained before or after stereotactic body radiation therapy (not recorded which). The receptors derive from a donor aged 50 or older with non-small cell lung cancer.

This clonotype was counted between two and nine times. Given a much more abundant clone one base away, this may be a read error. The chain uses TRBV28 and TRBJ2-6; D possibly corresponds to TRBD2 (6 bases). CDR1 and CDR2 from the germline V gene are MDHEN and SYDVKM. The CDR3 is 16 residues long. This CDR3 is CASSLRGAGGANFLTF. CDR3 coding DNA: TGTGCCAGCAGTTTAAGAGGGGCGGGCGGGGCCAACTTCCTGACTTTC.

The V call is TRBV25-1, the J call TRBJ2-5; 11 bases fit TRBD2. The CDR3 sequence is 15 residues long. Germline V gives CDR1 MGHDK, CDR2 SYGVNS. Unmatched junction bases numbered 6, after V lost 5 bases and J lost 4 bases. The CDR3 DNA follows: TGTGCCAGCAGTTTTACTAGCGGGAGTGGAGAGACCCAGTACTTC. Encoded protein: CASSFTSGSGETQYF.

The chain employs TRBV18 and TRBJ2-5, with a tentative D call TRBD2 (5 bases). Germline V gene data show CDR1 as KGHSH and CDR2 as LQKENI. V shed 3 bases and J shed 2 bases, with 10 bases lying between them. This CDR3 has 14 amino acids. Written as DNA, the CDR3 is TGTGCCAGCTCACCTACAAGCGGTCAAGAGACCCAGTACTTC. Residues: CASSPTSGQETQYF.

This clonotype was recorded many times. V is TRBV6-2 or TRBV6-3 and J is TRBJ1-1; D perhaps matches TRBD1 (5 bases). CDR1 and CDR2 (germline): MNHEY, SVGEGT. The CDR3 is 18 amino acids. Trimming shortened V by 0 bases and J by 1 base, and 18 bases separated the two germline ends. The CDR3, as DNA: TGTGCCAGCAGTTACTCTAGGATGCAGGGCCTGAAGAACACTGAAGCTTTCTTT. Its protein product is CASSYSRMQGLKNTEAFF.

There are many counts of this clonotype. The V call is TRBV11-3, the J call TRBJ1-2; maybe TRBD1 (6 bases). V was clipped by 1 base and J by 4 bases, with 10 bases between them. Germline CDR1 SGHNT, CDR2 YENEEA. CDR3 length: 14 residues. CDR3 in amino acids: CASSLGGQPYGYTF. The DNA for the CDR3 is TGTGCCAGCAGCTTAGGTGGACAGCCCTATGGCTACACCTTC.

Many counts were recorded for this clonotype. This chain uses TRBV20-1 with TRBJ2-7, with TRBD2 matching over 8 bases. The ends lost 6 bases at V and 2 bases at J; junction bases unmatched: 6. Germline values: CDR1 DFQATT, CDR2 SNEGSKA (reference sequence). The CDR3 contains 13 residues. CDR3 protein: CSAVSREAYEQYF. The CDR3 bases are TGCAGTGCGGTCTCGCGGGAGGCCTACGAGCAGTACTTC.

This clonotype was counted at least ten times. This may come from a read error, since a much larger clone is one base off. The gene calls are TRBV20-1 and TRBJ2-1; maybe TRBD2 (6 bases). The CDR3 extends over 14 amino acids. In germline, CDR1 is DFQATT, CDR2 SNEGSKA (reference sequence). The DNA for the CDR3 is TGCAGTGCCCGGCACGGGAGCTCCTGCAATGAGCAGTTCTTC. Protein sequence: CSARHGSSCNEQFF.

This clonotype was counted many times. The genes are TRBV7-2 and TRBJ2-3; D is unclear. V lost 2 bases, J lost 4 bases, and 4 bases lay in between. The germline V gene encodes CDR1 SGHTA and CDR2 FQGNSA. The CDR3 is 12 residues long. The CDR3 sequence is CASSLIPDTQYF. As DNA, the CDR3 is TGTGCCAGCAGCTTAATTCCAGATACGCAGTATTTT.

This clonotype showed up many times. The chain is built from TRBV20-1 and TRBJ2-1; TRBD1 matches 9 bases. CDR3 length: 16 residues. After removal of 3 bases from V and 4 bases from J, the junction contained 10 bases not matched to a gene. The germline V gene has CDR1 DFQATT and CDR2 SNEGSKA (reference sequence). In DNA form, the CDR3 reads TGCAGTGCTAGGACCTGGACAGGGGAAAGTTACAATGAGCAGTTCTTC. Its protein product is CSARTWTGESYNEQFF.

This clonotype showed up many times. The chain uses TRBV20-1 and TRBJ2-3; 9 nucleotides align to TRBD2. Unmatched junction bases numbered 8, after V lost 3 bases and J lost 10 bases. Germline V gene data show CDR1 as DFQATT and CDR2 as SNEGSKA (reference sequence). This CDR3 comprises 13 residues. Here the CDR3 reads CSASDYRTSAQYF. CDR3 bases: TGCAGTGCTAGCGATTATAGGACTAGCGCGCAGTATTTT.

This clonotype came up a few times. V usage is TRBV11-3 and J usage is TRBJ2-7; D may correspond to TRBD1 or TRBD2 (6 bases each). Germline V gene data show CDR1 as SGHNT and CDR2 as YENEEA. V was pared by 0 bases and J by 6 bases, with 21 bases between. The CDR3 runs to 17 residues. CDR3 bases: TGTGCCAGCAGCTTAGATCTAGGGGGGACTGGGGCTTCCGAGCAGTACTTC. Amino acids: CASSLDLGGTGASEQYF.

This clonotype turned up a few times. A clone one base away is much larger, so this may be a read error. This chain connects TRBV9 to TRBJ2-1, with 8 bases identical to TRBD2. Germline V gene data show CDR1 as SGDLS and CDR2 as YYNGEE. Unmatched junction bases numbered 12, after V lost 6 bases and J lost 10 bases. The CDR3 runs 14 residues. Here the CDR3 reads CASIRVAGSLEQFF. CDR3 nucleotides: TGTGCCAGCATCCGAGTAGCGGGGAGTCTCGAGCAGTTCTTC.

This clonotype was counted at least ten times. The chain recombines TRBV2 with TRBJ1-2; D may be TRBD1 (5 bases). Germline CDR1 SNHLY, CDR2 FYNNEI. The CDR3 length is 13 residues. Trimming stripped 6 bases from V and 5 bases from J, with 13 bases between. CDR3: CASRRETAYGYTF. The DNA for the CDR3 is TGTGCCAGCAGGAGGGAGACAGCGTATGGCTACACCTTC.

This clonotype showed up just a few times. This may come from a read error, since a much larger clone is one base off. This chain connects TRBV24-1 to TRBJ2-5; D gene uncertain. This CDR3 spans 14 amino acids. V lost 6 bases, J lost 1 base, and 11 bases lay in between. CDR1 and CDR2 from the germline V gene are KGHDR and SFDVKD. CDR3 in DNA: TGTGCCACCAGTTACCCCGACACCCAAGAGACCCAGTACTTC. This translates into CATSYPDTQETQYF.

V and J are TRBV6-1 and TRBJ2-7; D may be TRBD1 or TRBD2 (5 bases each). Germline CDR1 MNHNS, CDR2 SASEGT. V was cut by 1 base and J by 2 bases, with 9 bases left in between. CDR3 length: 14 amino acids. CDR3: CASSEVGGPYEQYF. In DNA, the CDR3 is TGTGCCAGCAGTGAAGTTGGGGGACCCTACGAGCAGTACTTC.

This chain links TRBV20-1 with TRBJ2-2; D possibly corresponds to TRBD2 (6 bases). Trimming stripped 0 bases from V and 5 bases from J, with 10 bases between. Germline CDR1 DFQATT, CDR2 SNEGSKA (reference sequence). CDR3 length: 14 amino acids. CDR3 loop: CSAREAGETGELFF. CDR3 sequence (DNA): TGCAGTGCTAGAGAAGCGGGCGAAACCGGGGAGCTGTTTTTT.

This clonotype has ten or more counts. The CDR3 sequence is CASSGQGGFSSTDTQYF. For the CDR3, the DNA is TGTGCCAGCAGTGGACAGGGAGGGTTTTCTAGCACAGATACGCAGTATTTT. The rearrangement uses TRBV25-1 and TRBJ2-3, with D perhaps given as TRBD1 or TRBD2 (7 bases each). Per the germline V gene, CDR1 is MGHDK and CDR2 is SYGVNS. V lost 4 bases and J lost 0, with 17 bases in between. CDR3 length: 17 residues.

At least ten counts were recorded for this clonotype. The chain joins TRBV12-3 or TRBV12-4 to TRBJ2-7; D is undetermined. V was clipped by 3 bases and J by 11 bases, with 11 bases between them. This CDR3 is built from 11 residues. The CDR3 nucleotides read TGTGCCAGCAGTTTGGGCAGCGCCGAGTACTTC. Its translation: CASSLGSAEYF.

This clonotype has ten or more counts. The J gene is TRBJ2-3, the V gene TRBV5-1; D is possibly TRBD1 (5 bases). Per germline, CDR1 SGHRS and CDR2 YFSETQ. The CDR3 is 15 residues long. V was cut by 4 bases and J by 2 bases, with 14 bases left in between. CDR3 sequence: CASSVQGITTDTQYF. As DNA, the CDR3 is TGCGCCAGCAGCGTCCAGGGTATTACCACAGATACGCAGTATTTT.

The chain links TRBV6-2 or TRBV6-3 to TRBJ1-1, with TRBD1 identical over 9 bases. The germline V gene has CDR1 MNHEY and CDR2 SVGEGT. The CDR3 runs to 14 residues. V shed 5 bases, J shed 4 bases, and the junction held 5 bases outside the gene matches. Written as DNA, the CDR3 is TGTGCCAGCAGTAAGGACAGGGGTCCCACTGAAGCTTTCTTT. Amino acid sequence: CASSKDRGPTEAFF.

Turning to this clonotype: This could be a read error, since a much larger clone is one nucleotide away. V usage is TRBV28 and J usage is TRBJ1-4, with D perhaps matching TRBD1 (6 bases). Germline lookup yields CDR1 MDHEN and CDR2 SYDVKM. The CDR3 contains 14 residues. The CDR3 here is CVSTGGGRGEKLFF. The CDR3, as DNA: TGTGTCAGCACAGGAGGGGGAAGGGGGGAAAAACTGTTTTTT. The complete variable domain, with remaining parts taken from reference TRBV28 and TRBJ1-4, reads DVKVTQSSRYLVKRTGEKVFLECVQDMDHENMFWYRQDPGLGLRLIYFSYDVKMKEKGDIPEGYSVSREKKERFSLILESASTNQTSMYLCVSTGGGRGEKLFFGSGTQLSVL.